This is a list of T cell receptor beta chains from one sample in a study of blood T cell repertoires in COVID-19. The table came from immunoSEQ multiplex PCR; TCRdb's copy has only in-frame clones and leaves some out. The sample carries some 360,000 clones, around nine tenths recorded once. Sequencing was done on a sample of PBMCs or T cells enriched from blood (not recorded which). These receptors were obtained from a woman between 25 and 40 years old who had been exposed to COVID-19. The CDR3 runs from the conserved cysteine through the conserved F or W. The listing skips clone size in some rows; elsewhere it reads once, few, many or a size class.

J gene: TRBJ2-7
clone size: -
V gene: TRBV6-5
CDR3 protein: CASSYRGSYEQYF

J gene: TRBJ2-7
clone size: -
V gene: TRBV28
CDR3 protein: CASSLSSYEQYF

J gene: TRBJ2-1
clone size: once
V gene: TRBV25-1
CDR3 protein: CASRRAQHNEQFF

J gene: TRBJ1-4
clone size: -
V gene: TRBV4-2
CDR3 protein: CASSQVFGTGSSTNEKLFF

J gene: TRBJ2-7
clone size: -
V gene: TRBV5-6
CDR3 protein: CASSPGQPTYEQYF

J gene: TRBJ2-7
clone size: -
V gene: TRBV30
CDR3 protein: CAWRGDRANYEQYF

J gene: TRBJ2-3
clone size: many
V gene: TRBV11-3
CDR3 protein: CASSTRLADFSDTQYF

J gene: TRBJ2-7
clone size: -
V gene: TRBV3-1/TRBV3-2
CDR3 protein: CASSSGRVYEQYF

J gene: TRBJ2-7
clone size: -
V gene: TRBV3-1/TRBV3-2
CDR3 protein: CASSQGVPGQDTYEQYF

J gene: TRBJ1-4
clone size: -
V gene: TRBV5-1
CDR3 protein: CASSLSFRVYEKLFF

J gene: TRBJ2-5
clone size: -
V gene: TRBV5-1
CDR3 protein: CASSLWREPRVKETQYF

J gene: TRBJ2-3
clone size: -
V gene: TRBV5-1
CDR3 protein: CASSLPLPDSGLTDTQYF

J gene: TRBJ1-5
clone size: -
V gene: TRBV4-1
CDR3 protein: CASSQGLTSNQPQHF

J gene: TRBJ2-2
clone size: -
V gene: TRBV6-2/TRBV6-3
CDR3 protein: CASSKPTGLNTGELFF

J gene: TRBJ2-1
clone size: -
V gene: TRBV7-7
CDR3 protein: CASSLRLAGANEQFF

J gene: TRBJ2-7
clone size: -
V gene: TRBV18
CDR3 protein: CASSPGSDTYEQYF

J gene: TRBJ2-1
clone size: -
V gene: TRBV11-2
CDR3 protein: CASSLDLAGLNYNEQFF

J gene: TRBJ1-6
clone size: once
V gene: TRBV19
CDR3 protein: CASTADRGPVNSPLHF

J gene: TRBJ1-1
clone size: -
V gene: TRBV3-1/TRBV3-2
CDR3 protein: CASSQEHLGGVTEAFF

J gene: TRBJ2-4
clone size: -
V gene: TRBV2
CDR3 protein: CATQKGLGENIQYF

J gene: TRBJ2-7
clone size: -
V gene: TRBV28
CDR3 protein: CASSTGTGVYEQYF

J gene: TRBJ2-7
clone size: -
V gene: TRBV7-6
CDR3 protein: CASRREGENEQYF

J gene: TRBJ2-1
clone size: -
V gene: TRBV9
CDR3 protein: CASSAAPGGLAARVNEQFF

J gene: TRBJ2-1
clone size: -
V gene: TRBV18
CDR3 protein: CASSPPIAYNEQFF

J gene: TRBJ1-1
clone size: once
V gene: TRBV25-1
CDR3 protein: CASSEPWGGSNTEAFF

J gene: TRBJ1-2
clone size: -
V gene: TRBV5-6
CDR3 protein: CASSTGTGFYGYTF

J gene: TRBJ1-1
clone size: -
V gene: TRBV30
CDR3 protein: CAWTRDTSTEAFF

J gene: TRBJ2-1
clone size: -
V gene: TRBV19
CDR3 protein: CASSNPLGLAYEQFF

J gene: TRBJ2-2
clone size: -
V gene: TRBV27
CDR3 protein: CASSSYNRGGNIGNTGELFF

J gene: TRBJ2-1
clone size: -
V gene: TRBV6-1
CDR3 protein: CASNQGLNNEQFF

J gene: TRBJ2-4
clone size: few
V gene: TRBV18
CDR3 protein: CASSPRSEEGNIQYF

J gene: TRBJ1-1
clone size: -
V gene: TRBV29-1
CDR3 protein: CSVEELGAEAFF

J gene: TRBJ2-7
clone size: once
V gene: TRBV30
CDR3 protein: CAWSKLGLAGGPWRREQYF

J gene: TRBJ1-6
clone size: -
V gene: TRBV21-1
CDR3 protein: CASARAGSPLHF

J gene: TRBJ1-2
clone size: -
V gene: TRBV12-3/TRBV12-4
CDR3 protein: CASSTQGRDGYTF

J gene: TRBJ1-6
clone size: -
V gene: TRBV30
CDR3 protein: CAWRRVNSPLHF

J gene: TRBJ2-1
clone size: -
V gene: TRBV7-9
CDR3 protein: CASSPQGLSYNEQFF

J gene: TRBJ1-5
clone size: -
V gene: TRBV19
CDR3 protein: CASSTGWGGPNQPQHF

J gene: TRBJ1-2
clone size: -
V gene: TRBV30
CDR3 protein: CAWSGGQGGGYTF

J gene: TRBJ2-1
clone size: -
V gene: TRBV7-9
CDR3 protein: CASSLGLAGGLNNEQFF

J gene: TRBJ2-3
clone size: -
V gene: TRBV9
CDR3 protein: CASSVVAYTDTQYF

J gene: TRBJ1-4
clone size: -
V gene: TRBV12-3/TRBV12-4
CDR3 protein: CASSLNGPKLFF

J gene: TRBJ2-3
clone size: -
V gene: TRBV11-2
CDR3 protein: CASSFLASGSLGTDTQYF